This T cell receptor (beta chain) was retrieved from a study of human T cells and chemical hapten exposure. One entry per CDR3 protein, called by TCRdb with MiXCR from the RACE reads. The sample has more than 250,000 distinct CDR3 sequences, about 9% seen once. Documented time point: pre-sensitization, week 0. The treatment is: therapeutic diphenylcyclopropenone sensitization with weekly scalp DPC. Someone pulled total RNA out of unfractionated whole blood. The sequence was collected from a woman aged 40 to 50 with alopecia areata. Some clones in this sample may be carry-over from other donors' samples. The specimen was whole blood, collected in connection with sensitization to the hapten diphenylcyclopropenone (DPC).

CDR3 in amino acids: CASSLATKSNTGELFF. The CDR3 DNA follows: TGCGCCAGCAGCTTGGCAACGAAATCGAACACCGGGGAGCTGTTTTTT. J is TRBJ2-2 and V is TRBV5-1; no definite D call. Germline V gives CDR1 SGHRS, CDR2 YFSETQ. The CDR3 loop spans 16 amino acids. The V gene lost 0 bases and the J gene lost 0 bases, with 9 bases spanning the gap.